The T cell receptor beta chain under discussion was sequenced for a study of CXCR3-negative and CXCR3-positive naive CD8 T cells. Each TRB cDNA library was prepared by 5' RACE (with UMI labels). TCRdb reprocessed the 5' RACE reads and stores each CDR3 protein as one record, lacking DNA. This sample's clone table lists about 42,000 distinct CDR3 sequences. Regarding this clonotype: Its specificity is not known.

The CDR3 is 16 residues long. The germline CDR1 and CDR2 sequences are DFQATT and SNEGSKA (reference sequence). Findings and limits, study-wide: Memory cells diverged, while naive CXCR3-positive and CXCR3-negative cells had similar TRBV-TRBJ usage.

The rearrangement links TRBV20-1 to TRBJ2-1; checking the TCRdb D call of TRBD1 is not possible without DNA. The source material was naive CXCR3- CD8+ T cells from blood. Documented subset: CD45RO-CCR7+CD27+CD95- naive CD8+ T cells lacking CXCR3 (TNR3-). This receptor was obtained from a human donor in good health. Some clones in this sample may be carry-over from other donors' samples. CDR3 sequence reads: CSAREGVGAPGNEQFF.